This T cell receptor (beta chain) was sequenced during a study of blood T cell repertoires in COVID-19. Study details: Spain, Italy and the United States supplied samples that represented acute and convalescent COVID-19. T cells, B-cell-depleted T cells, or PBMCs provided the cDNA or gDNA that served as material.

Germline V CDR1 and CDR2: MDHEN, SYDVKM. Trimming cost V 6 bases and J 6 bases, with 14 bases left between them. This CDR3 has 13 amino acids. The Seattle patients, enrolled during active infection, were followed longitudinally. Assay used: immunoSEQ multiplex PCR; TCRdb lists only in-frame clones, some missing. The sample lists about 160,000 clones, about 85% occurring once. V gene TRBV28 combines with J gene TRBJ1-2; TRBD1 might be the D (6 bases). The origin of this receptor is a man older than 75 with COVID-19, enrolled during active disease. The sample was peripheral blood. CDR3 nucleotides: TGTGCCAGCAGGAGGACAGCCCTACATGGCTACACCTTC. Its translation is CASRRTALHGYTF.